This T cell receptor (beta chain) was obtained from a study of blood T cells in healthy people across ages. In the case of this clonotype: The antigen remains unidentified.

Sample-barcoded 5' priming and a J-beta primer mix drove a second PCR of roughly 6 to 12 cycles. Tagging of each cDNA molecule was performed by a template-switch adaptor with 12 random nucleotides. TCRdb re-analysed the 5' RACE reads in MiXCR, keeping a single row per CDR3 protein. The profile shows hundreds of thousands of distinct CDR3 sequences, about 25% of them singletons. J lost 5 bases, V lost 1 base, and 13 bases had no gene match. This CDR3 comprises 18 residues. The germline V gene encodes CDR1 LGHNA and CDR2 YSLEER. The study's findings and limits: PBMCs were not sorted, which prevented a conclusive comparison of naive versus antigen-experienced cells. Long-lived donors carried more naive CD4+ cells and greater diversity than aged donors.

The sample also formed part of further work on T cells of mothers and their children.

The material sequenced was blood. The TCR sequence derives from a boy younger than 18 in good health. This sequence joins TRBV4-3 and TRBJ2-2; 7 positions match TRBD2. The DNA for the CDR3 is TGCGCCAGCAGCCAAGTCAAATCATGGTCGGGAGGTACCGGGGAGCTGTTTTTT. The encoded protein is CASSQVKSWSGGTGELFF.